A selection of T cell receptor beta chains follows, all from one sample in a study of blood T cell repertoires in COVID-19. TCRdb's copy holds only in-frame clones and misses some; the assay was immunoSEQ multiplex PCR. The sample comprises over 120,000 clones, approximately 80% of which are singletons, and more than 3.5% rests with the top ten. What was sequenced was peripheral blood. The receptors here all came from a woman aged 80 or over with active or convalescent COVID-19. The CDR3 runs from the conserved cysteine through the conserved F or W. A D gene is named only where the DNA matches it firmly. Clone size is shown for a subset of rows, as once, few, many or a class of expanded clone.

CDR3aa: CASSLAADTQYF; CDR3nt: TGTGCCAGCAGCTTGGCGGCAGATACGCAGTATTTT; d_gene: .; j_gene: TRBJ2-3; v_gene: TRBV5-8; abundance: .; len: 12
CDR3aa: CASSAQGAVGYTF; CDR3nt: TGTGCCAGCAGTGCCCAGGGGGCGGTTGGCTACACCTTC; d_gene: TRBD1; j_gene: TRBJ1-2; v_gene: TRBV27; abundance: .; len: 13
CDR3aa: CASSFDRVSNQPQHF; CDR3nt: TGTGCCAGCAGTTTCGACAGGGTGAGCAATCAGCCCCAGCATTTT; d_gene: TRBD1; j_gene: TRBJ1-5; v_gene: TRBV6-5; abundance: .; len: 15
CDR3aa: CASSLAGQGWVEQYF; CDR3nt: TGTGCCAGCAGCTTAGCCGGACAGGGGTGGGTCGAGCAGTACTTC; d_gene: TRBD1; j_gene: TRBJ2-7; v_gene: TRBV11-1; abundance: .; len: 15
CDR3aa: CASSLDRGTQYF; CDR3nt: TGTGCCAGCAGCTTAGATCGGGGAACGCAGTATTTT; d_gene: .; j_gene: TRBJ2-3; v_gene: TRBV11-3; abundance: .; len: 12
CDR3aa: CASSQGQGAWVKEKLFF; CDR3nt: TGCGCCAGCAGCCAAGGACAGGGGGCATGGGTAAAAGAAAAACTGTTTTTT; d_gene: TRBD1; j_gene: TRBJ1-4; v_gene: TRBV4-1; abundance: .; len: 17
CDR3aa: CASSGTGQGAGEKLFF; CDR3nt: TGTGCCAGCAGTGGCACAGGACAGGGGGCAGGAGAAAAACTGTTTTTT; d_gene: TRBD1; j_gene: TRBJ1-4; v_gene: TRBV28; abundance: .; len: 16
CDR3aa: CASRPPGFNQPQHF; CDR3nt: TGTGCCAGCAGACCCCCAGGGTTTAATCAGCCCCAGCATTTT; d_gene: .; j_gene: TRBJ1-5; v_gene: TRBV28; abundance: .; len: 14
CDR3aa: CASSLEGRVGGEAFF; CDR3nt: TGCGCCAGCAGCTTGGAAGGCAGAGTGGGGGGTGAAGCTTTCTTT; d_gene: .; j_gene: TRBJ1-1; v_gene: TRBV5-1; abundance: .; len: 15
CDR3aa: CASSHAAGETQYF; CDR3nt: TGTGCCAGCAGCCATGCAGCGGGGGAGACCCAGTACTTC; d_gene: TRBD2; j_gene: TRBJ2-5; v_gene: TRBV3-1/TRBV3-2; abundance: few; len: 13
CDR3aa: CASSLGTGVFSPLHF; CDR3nt: TGTGCCAGCAGTCTAGGGACAGGGGTCTTTTCACCCCTCCACTTT; d_gene: TRBD1; j_gene: TRBJ1-6; v_gene: TRBV6-6; abundance: once; len: 15
CDR3aa: CASSPRDTIYF; CDR3nt: TGTGCCAGCAGCCCGAGGGACACCATATATTTT; d_gene: .; j_gene: TRBJ1-3; v_gene: TRBV7-2; abundance: .; len: 11
CDR3aa: CASSRGLAGGAEQYF; CDR3nt: TGTGCCAGCAGCCGGGGACTAGCGGGGGGGGCTGAGCAGTACTTC; d_gene: TRBD2; j_gene: TRBJ2-7; v_gene: TRBV7-6; abundance: .; len: 15
CDR3aa: CASSLGLASVDTQYF; CDR3nt: TGTGCCAGCAGTTTGGGACTAGCGTCCGTAGATACGCAGTATTTT; d_gene: TRBD2; j_gene: TRBJ2-3; v_gene: TRBV6-2/TRBV6-3; abundance: .; len: 15
CDR3aa: CASIPLNYGGYTF; CDR3nt: TGTGCCAGCATCCCGCTAAATTACGGGGGCTACACCTTC; d_gene: .; j_gene: TRBJ1-2; v_gene: TRBV12-3/TRBV12-4; abundance: .; len: 13
CDR3aa: CASSAFDGAGRVISYEQYF; CDR3nt: TGTGCCAGCAGCGCATTCGATGGGGCAGGGCGTGTTATTTCCTACGAGCAGTACTTC; d_gene: .; j_gene: TRBJ2-7; v_gene: TRBV7-2; abundance: .; len: 19
CDR3aa: CASSREGHGYTF; CDR3nt: TGTGCCAGCAGCCGGGAAGGGCATGGCTACACCTTC; d_gene: .; j_gene: TRBJ1-2; v_gene: TRBV6-5; abundance: .; len: 12
CDR3aa: CASSPAGYSGNTIYF; CDR3nt: TGTGCCAGCAGCCCAGCGGGGTATTCTGGAAACACCATATATTTT; d_gene: .; j_gene: TRBJ1-3; v_gene: TRBV7-2; abundance: .; len: 15
CDR3aa: CASSVDRGSYNEQFF; CDR3nt: TGTGCCAGCAGCGTTGACAGGGGATCCTACAATGAGCAGTTCTTC; d_gene: TRBD1; j_gene: TRBJ2-1; v_gene: TRBV7-9; abundance: .; len: 15
CDR3aa: CSASGEGYTF; CDR3nt: TGCAGCGCCTCCGGAGAAGGCTACACCTTC; d_gene: .; j_gene: TRBJ1-2; v_gene: TRBV29-1; abundance: .; len: 10
CDR3aa: CASSIGGTGVLDTQYF; CDR3nt: TGTGCCAGTAGTATAGGCGGGACAGGGGTACTTGATACGCAGTATTTT; d_gene: TRBD1; j_gene: TRBJ2-3; v_gene: TRBV19; abundance: .; len: 16
CDR3aa: CASSEVAGPMAQYF; CDR3nt: TGTGCCAGCAGTGAAGTAGCGGGGCCCATGGCCCAGTACTTC; d_gene: TRBD2; j_gene: TRBJ2-5; v_gene: TRBV2; abundance: .; len: 14
CDR3aa: CASSPTGGTGELFF; CDR3nt: TGTGCCAGTAGTCCGACAGGGGGCACCGGGGAGCTGTTTTTT; d_gene: TRBD1; j_gene: TRBJ2-2; v_gene: TRBV19; abundance: .; len: 14
CDR3aa: CASSRTTGTGWGEQYF; CDR3nt: TGTGCCAGCAGTCGGACGACCGGGACAGGGTGGGGCGAGCAGTACTTC; d_gene: TRBD1; j_gene: TRBJ2-7; v_gene: TRBV27; abundance: .; len: 16
CDR3aa: CASSAPGGYNSPLHF; CDR3nt: TGTGCCAGCAGCGCTCCAGGGGGCTATAATTCACCCCTCCACTTT; d_gene: TRBD1; j_gene: TRBJ1-6; v_gene: TRBV7-8; abundance: .; len: 15
CDR3aa: CASSLVRGSTDTQYF; CDR3nt: TGCGCCAGCAGCTTGGTTAGGGGGAGCACAGATACGCAGTATTTT; d_gene: .; j_gene: TRBJ2-3; v_gene: TRBV5-1; abundance: .; len: 15
CDR3aa: CASSLVDREEYGYTF; CDR3nt: TGTGCCAGCAGCTTAGTGGACAGGGAAGAGTATGGCTACACCTTC; d_gene: TRBD1; j_gene: TRBJ1-2; v_gene: TRBV11-3; abundance: .; len: 15
CDR3aa: CASSKNRVLGETQYF; CDR3nt: TGTGCCAGCAGTAAAAACAGGGTTTTGGGGGAGACCCAGTACTTC; d_gene: .; j_gene: TRBJ2-5; v_gene: TRBV6-5; abundance: .; len: 15
CDR3aa: CASSLHRAGELFF; CDR3nt: TGTGCCAGTAGTCTCCACAGGGCCGGGGAGCTGTTTTTT; d_gene: .; j_gene: TRBJ2-2; v_gene: TRBV19; abundance: once; len: 13